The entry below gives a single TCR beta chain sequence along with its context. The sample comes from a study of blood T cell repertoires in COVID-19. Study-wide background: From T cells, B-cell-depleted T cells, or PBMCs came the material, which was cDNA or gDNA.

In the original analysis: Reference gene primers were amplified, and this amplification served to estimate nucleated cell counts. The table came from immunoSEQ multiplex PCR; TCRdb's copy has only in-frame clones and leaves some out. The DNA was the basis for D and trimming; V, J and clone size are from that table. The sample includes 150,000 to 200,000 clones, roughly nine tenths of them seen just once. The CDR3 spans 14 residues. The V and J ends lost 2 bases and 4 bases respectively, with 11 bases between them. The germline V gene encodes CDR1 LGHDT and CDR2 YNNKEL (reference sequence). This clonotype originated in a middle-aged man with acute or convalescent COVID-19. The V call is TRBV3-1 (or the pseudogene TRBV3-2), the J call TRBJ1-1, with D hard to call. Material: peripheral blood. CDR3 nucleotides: TGTGCCAGCAGCCAAAGACTGCTGTCCACTGAAGCTTTCTTT. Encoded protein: CASSQRLLSTEAFF.